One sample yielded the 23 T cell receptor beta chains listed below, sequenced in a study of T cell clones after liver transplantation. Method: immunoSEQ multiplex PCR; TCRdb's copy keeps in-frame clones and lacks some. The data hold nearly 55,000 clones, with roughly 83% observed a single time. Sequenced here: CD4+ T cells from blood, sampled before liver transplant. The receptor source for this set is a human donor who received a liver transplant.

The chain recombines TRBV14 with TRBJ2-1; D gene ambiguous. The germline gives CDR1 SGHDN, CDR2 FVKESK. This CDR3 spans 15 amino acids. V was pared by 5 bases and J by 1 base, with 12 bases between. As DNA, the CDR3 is TGTGCCAGCAGCGACCTAGTCGGGTCCTACAATGAGCAGTTCTTC. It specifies CASSDLVGSYNEQFF.

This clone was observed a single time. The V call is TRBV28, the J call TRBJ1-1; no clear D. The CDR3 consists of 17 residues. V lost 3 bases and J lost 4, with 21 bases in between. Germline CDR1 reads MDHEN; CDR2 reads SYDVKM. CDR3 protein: CASSFRLSVTRPTEAFF. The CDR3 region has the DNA TGTGCCAGCAGTTTTAGGCTCTCTGTGACGAGGCCCACTGAAGCTTTCTTT.

The CDR3 coding sequence is TGTGCCAGCAGTGCAGGGGGCGATCAGCCCCAGCATTTT. It yields the protein CASSAGGDQPQHF. The rearrangement links TRBV2 to TRBJ1-5; TRBD1 matches 8 bases. Germline values: CDR1 SNHLY, CDR2 FYNNEI. The CDR3 has 13 residues. V lost 4 bases and J lost 5; bases outside the gene matches: 1.

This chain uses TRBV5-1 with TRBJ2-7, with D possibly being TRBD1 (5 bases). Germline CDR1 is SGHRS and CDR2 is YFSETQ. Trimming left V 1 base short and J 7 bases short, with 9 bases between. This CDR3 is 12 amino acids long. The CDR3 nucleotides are TGCGCCAGCAGCTTGTGGGGCTTGGAGCAGTACTTC. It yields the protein CASSLWGLEQYF.

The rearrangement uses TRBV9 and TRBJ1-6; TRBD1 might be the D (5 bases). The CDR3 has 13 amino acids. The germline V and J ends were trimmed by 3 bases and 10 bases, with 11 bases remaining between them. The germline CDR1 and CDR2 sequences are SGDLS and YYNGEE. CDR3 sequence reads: CASSARRDSPLHF. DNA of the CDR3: TGTGCCAGCAGCGCCCGCAGGGACTCACCCCTCCACTTT.

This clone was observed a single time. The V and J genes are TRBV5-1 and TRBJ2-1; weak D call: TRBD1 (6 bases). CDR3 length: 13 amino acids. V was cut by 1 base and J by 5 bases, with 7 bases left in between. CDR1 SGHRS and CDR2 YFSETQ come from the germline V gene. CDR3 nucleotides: TGCGCCAGCAGCTTGACAGGGAACAATGAGCAGTTCTTC. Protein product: CASSLTGNNEQFF.

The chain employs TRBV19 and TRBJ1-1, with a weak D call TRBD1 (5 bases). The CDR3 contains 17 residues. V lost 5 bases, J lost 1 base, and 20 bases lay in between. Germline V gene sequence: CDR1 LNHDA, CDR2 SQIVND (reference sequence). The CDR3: CASSLSGVRRANTEAFF. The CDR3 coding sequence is TGTGCCAGTAGTCTCTCCGGAGTTCGCAGGGCGAACACTGAAGCTTTCTTT.

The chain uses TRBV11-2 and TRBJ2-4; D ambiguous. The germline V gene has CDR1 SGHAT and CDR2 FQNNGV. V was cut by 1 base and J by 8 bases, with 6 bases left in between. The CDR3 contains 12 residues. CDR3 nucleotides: TGTGCCAGCAGCTTAGGGTGGGACATTCAGTACTTC. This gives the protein CASSLGWDIQYF.

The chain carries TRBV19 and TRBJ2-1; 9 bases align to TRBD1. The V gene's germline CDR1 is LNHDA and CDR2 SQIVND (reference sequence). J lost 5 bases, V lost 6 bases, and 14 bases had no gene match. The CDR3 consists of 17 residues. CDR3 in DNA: TGTGCCAGTAGATCCCTCCTCACAGGGGGCGCGAACAATGAGCAGTTCTTC. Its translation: CASRSLLTGGANNEQFF.

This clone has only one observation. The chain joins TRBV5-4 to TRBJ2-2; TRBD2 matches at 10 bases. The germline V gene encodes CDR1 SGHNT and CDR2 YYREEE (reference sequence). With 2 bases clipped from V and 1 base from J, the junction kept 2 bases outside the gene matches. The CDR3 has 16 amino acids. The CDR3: CASSFKRGGNTGELFF. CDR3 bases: TGTGCCAGCAGCTTTAAGCGGGGGGGGAACACCGGGGAGCTGTTTTTT.

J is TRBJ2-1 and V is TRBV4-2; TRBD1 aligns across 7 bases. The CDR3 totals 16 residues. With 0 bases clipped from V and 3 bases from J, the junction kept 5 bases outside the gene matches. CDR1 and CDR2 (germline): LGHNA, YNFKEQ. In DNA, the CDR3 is TGTGCCAGCAGCCAAGATGCACAGGGGCTCTACAATGAGCAGTTCTTC. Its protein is CASSQDAQGLYNEQFF.

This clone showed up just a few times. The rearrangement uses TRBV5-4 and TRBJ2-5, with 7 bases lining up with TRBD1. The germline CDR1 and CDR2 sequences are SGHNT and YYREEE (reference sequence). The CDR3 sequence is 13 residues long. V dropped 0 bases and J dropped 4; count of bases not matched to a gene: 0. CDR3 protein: CASSLDRGETQYF. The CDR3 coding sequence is TGTGCCAGCAGCTTGGACAGGGGAGAGACCCAGTACTTC.

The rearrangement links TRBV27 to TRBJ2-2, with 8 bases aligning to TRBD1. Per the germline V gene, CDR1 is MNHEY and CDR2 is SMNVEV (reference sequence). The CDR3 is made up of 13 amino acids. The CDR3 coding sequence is TGTACGGTCGACAGGGGAGAGACCGGGGAGCTGTTTTTT. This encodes CTVDRGETGELFF.

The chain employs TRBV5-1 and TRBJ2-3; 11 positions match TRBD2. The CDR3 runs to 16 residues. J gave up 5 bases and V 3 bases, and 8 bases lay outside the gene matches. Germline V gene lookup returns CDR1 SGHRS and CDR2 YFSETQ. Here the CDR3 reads CASSYGSGGAIDTQYF. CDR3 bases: TGCGCCAGCAGCTATGGTAGCGGGGGGGCTATAGATACGCAGTATTTT. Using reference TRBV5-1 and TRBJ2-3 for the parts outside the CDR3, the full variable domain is KAGVTQTPRYLIKTRGQQVTLSCSPISGHRSVSWYQQTPGQGLQFLFEYFSETQRNKGNFPGRFSGRQFSNSRSEMNVSTLELGDSALYLCASSYGSGGAIDTQYFGPGTRLTVL.

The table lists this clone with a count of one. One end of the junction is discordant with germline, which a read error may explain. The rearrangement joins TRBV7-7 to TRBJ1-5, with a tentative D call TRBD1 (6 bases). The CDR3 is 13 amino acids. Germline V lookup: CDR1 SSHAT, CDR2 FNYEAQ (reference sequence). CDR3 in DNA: TGTGCTAGCAGCTTGGGGGCAGATCAGCCCCAGCATTTT. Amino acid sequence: CASSLGADQPQHF.

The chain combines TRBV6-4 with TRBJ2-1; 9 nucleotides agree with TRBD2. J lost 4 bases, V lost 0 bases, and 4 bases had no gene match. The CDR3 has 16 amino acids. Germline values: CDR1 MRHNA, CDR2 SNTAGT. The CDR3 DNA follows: TGTGCCAGCAGTGACTCTAAGACTAGCGGATACAATGAGCAGTTCTTC. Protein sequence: CASSDSKTSGYNEQFF.

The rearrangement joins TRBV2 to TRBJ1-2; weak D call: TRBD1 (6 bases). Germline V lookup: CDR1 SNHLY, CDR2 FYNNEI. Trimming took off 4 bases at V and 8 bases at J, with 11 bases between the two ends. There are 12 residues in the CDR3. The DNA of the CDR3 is TGTGCCAGCAGTGTACAGGGTTGGGGCTACACCTTC. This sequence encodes CASSVQGWGYTF.

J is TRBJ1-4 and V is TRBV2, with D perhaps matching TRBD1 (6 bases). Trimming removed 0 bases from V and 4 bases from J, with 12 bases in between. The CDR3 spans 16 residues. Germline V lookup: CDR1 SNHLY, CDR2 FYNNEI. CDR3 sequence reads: CASSEAPGDLNEKLFF. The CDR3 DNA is TGTGCCAGCAGTGAAGCCCCAGGGGACCTTAATGAAAAACTGTTTTTT. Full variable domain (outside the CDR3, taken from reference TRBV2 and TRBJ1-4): EPEVTQTPSHQVTQMGQEVILRCVPISNHLYFYWYRQILGQKVEFLVSFYNNEISEKSEIFDDQFSVERPDGSNFTLKIRSTKLEDSAMYFCASSEAPGDLNEKLFFGSGTQLSVL.

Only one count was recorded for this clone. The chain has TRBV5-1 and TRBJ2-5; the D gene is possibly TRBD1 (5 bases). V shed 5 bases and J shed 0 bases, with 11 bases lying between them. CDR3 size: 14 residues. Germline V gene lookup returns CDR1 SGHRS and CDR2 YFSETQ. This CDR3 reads CASRLTEYQETQYF. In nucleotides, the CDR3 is TGCGCCAGCAGATTGACAGAGTACCAAGAGACCCAGTACTTC.

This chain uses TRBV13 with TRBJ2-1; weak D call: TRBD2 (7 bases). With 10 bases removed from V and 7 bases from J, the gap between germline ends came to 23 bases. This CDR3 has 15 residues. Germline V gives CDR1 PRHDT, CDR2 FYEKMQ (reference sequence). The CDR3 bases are TGTGCCACCCAGAGGGGTGGGGGGGCGCGAAATGAGCAGTTCTTC. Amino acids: CATQRGGGARNEQFF.

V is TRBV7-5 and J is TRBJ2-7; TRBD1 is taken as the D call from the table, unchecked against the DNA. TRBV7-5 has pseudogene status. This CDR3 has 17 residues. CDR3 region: CVRSVGVVVRPSYEQYF. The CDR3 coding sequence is TGTGTCAGAAGCGTAGGAGTGGTTGTCAGGCCTTCCTACGAGCAGTACTTC.

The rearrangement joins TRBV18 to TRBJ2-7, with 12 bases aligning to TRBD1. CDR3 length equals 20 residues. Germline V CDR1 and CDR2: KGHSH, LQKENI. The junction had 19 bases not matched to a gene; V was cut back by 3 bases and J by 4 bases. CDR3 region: CASSPDLKSNRDRGLYEQYF. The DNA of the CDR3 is TGTGCCAGCTCACCCGACCTGAAATCCAACCGGGACAGGGGGCTATACGAGCAGTACTTC.

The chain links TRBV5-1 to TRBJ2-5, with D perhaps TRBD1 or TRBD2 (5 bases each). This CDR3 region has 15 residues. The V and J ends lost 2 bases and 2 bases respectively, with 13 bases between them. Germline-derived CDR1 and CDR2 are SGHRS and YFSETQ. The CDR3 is CASSFEPGPQETQYF. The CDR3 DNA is TGCGCCAGCAGCTTCGAACCGGGACCACAAGAGACCCAGTACTTC.